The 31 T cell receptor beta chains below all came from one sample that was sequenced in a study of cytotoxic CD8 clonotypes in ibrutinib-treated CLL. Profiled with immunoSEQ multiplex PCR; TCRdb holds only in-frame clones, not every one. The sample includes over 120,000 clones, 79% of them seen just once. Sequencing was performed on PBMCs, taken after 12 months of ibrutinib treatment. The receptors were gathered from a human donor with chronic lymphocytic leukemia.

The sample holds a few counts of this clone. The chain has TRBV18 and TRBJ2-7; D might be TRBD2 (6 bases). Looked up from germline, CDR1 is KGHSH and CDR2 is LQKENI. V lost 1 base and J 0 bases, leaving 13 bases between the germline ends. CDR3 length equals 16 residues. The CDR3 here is CASSPLGGTDSYEQYF. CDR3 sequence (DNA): TGTGCCAGCTCACCACTAGGAGGGACGGACTCCTACGAGCAGTACTTC.

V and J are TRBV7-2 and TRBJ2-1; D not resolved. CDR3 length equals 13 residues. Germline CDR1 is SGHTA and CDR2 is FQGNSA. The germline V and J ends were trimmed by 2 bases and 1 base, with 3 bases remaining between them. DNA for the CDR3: TGTGCCAGCAGCTTAAATTCCTACAATGAGCAGTTCTTC. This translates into CASSLNSYNEQFF.

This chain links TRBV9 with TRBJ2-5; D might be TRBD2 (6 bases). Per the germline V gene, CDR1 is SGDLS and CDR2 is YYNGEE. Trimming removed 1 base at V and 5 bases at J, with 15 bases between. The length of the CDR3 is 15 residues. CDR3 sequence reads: CASSVTGDGWETQYF. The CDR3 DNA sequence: TGTGCCAGCAGCGTAACGGGGGACGGTTGGGAGACCCAGTACTTC.

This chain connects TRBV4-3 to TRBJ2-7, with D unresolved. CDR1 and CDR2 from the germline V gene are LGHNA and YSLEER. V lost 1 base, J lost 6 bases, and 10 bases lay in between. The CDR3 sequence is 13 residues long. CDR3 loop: CASSQGVVGEQYF. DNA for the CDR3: TGCGCCAGCAGCCAAGGCGTCGTGGGCGAGCAGTACTTC.

CDR3 nucleotides: TGTGCCACCAGCCGATTGACTAGTTGGTTAGAGACCCAGTACTTC. Encoded protein: CATSRLTSWLETQYF. The chain has TRBV15 and TRBJ2-5, with D possibly TRBD2 on 6 matching bases. CDR3 size: 15 residues. Per the germline V gene, CDR1 is LNHNV and CDR2 is YYDKDF (reference sequence). The V end was cut by 5 bases, the J end by 4 bases, with 17 bases between.

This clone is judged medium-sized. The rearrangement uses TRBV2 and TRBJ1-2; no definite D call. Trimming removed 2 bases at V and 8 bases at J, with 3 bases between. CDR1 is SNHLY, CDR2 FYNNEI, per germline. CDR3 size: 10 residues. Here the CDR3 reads CASSEKGYTF. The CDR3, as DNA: TGTGCCAGCAGTGAAAAGGGCTACACCTTC.

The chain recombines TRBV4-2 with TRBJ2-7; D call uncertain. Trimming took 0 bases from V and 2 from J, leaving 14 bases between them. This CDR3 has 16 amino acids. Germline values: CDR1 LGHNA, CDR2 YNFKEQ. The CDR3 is CASSQDRLLSTYEQYF. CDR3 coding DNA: TGTGCCAGCAGCCAAGATCGTTTACTCTCGACCTACGAGCAGTACTTC.

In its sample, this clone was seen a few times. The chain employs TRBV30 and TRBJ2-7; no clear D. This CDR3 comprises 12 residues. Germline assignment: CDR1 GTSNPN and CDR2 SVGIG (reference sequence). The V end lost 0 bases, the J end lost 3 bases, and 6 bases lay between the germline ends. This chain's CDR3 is CAWSVGFYEQYF. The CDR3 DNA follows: TGTGCCTGGAGTGTGGGCTTCTACGAGCAGTACTTC.

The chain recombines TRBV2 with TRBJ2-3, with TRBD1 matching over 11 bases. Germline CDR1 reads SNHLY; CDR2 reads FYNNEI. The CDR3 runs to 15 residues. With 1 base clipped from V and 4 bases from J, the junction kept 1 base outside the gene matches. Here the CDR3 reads CASSEEGQGADTQYF. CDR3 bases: TGTGCCAGCAGTGAAGAGGGACAGGGGGCAGATACGCAGTATTTT.

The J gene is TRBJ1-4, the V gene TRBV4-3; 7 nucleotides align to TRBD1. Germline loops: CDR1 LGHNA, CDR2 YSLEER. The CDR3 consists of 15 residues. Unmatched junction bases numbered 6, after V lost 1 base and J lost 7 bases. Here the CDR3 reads CASSQVGTVSEKLFF. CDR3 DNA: TGCGCCAGCAGCCAAGTTGGGACAGTGAGTGAAAAACTGTTTTTT.

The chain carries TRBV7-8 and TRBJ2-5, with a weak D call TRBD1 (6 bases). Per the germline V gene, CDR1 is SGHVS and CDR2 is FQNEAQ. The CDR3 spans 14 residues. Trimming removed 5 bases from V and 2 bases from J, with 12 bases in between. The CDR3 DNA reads TGTGCCAGCAGCGAAGGACAGCTTCAAGAGACCCAGTACTTC. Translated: CASSEGQLQETQYF.

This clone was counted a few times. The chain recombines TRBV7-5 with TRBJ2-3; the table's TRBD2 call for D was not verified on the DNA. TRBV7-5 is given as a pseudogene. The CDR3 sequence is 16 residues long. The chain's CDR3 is CASSPSTTGITDTQYF. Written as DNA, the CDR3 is TGTGCCAGCAGCCCTTCCACAACGGGGATCACAGATACGCAGTATTTT.

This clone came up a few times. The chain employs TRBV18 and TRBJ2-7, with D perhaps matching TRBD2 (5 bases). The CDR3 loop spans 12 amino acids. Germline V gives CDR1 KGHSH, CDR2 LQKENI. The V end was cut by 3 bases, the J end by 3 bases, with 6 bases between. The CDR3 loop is CASSPGSYEQYF. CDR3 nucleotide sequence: TGTGCCAGCTCACCTGGGAGCTACGAGCAGTACTTC.

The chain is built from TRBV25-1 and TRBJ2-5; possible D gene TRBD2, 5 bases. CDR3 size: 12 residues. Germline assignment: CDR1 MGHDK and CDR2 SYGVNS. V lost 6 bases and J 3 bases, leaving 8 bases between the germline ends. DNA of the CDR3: TGTGCCAGCAGGGACTTGGAAGAGACCCAGTACTTC. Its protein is CASRDLEETQYF.

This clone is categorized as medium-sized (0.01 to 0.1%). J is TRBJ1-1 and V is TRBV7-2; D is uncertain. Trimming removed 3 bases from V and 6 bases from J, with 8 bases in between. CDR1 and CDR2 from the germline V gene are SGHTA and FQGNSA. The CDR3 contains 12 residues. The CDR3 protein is CASSFTSPEAFF. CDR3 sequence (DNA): TGTGCCAGCAGCTTTACGTCCCCTGAAGCTTTCTTT. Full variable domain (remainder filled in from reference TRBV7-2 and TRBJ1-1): GAGVSQSPSNKVTEKGKDVELRCDPISGHTALYWYRQSLGQGLEFLIYFQGNSAPDKSGLPSDRFSAERTGGSVSTLTIQRTQQEDSAVYLCASSFTSPEAFFGQGTRLTVV.

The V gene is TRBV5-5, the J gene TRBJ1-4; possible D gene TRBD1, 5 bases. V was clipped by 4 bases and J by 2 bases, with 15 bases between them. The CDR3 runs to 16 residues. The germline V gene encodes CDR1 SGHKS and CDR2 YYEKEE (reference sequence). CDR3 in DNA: TGTGCCAGCAGCAACGCTAGGGGCAGGACTAATGAAAAACTGTTTTTT. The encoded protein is CASSNARGRTNEKLFF.

The CDR3 is CASSQGSSYEQYF. The CDR3 nucleotides are TGTGCCAGCAGTCAAGGGAGTTCCTACGAGCAGTACTTC. The chain is built from TRBV27 and TRBJ2-7; a weak D match, TRBD2 (5 bases). V was trimmed by 5 bases and J by 1 base, leaving 9 bases between them. There are 13 residues in the CDR3. Germline V gives CDR1 MNHEY, CDR2 SMNVEV (reference sequence).

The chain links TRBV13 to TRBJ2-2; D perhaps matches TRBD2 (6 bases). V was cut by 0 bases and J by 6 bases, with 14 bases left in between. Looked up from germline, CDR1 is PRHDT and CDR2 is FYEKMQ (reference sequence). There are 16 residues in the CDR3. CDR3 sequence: CASSLGLRLVSGELFF. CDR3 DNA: TGTGCCAGCAGCTTAGGTCTCCGACTAGTATCCGGGGAGCTGTTTTTT.

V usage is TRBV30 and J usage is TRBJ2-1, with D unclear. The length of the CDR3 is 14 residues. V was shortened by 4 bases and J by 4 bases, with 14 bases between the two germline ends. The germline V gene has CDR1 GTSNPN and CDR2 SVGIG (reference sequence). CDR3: CAWIDGSRYNEQFF. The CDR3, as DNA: TGTGCCTGGATTGATGGGTCCCGATACAATGAGCAGTTCTTC.

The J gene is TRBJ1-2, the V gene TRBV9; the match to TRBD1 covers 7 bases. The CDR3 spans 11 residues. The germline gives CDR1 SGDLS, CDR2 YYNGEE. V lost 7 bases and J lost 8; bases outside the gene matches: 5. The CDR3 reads CASWDRDGYTF. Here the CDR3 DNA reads TGTGCCAGCTGGGACAGAGACGGCTACACCTTC.

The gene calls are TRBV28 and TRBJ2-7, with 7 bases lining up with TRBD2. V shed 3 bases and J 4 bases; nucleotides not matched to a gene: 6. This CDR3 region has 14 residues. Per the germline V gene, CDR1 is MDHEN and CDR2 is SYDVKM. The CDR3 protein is CASSFLGGGYEQYF. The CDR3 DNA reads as TGTGCCAGCAGTTTCTTGGGCGGGGGATACGAGCAGTACTTC.

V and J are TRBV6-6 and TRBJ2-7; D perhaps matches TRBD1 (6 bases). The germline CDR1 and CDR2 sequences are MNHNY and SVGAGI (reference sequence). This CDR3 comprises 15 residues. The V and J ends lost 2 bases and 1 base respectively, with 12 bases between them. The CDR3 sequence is CASSYRTAQSYEQYF. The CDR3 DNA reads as TGTGCCAGCAGTTACAGGACAGCGCAATCCTACGAGCAGTACTTC.

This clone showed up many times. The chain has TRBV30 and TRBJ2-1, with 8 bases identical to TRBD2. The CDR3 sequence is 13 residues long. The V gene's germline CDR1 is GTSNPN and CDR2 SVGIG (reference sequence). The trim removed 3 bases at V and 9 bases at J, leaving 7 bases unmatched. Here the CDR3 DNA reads TGTGCCTGGAGCCTTCACGCGGGAGGTGAGCAGTTCTTC. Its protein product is CAWSLHAGGEQFF.

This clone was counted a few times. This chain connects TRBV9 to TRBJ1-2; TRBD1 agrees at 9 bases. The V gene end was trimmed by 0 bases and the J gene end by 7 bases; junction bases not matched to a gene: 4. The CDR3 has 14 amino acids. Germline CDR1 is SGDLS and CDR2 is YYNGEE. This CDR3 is CASSVGQGVGGYTF. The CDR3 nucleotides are TGTGCCAGCAGCGTAGGACAGGGGGTTGGTGGCTACACCTTC. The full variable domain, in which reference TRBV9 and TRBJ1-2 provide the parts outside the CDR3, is DSGVTQTPKHLITATGQRVTLRCSPRSGDLSVYWYQQSLDQGLQFLIQYYNGEERAKGNILERFSAQQFPDLHSELNLSSLELGDSALYFCASSVGQGVGGYTFGSGTRLTVV.

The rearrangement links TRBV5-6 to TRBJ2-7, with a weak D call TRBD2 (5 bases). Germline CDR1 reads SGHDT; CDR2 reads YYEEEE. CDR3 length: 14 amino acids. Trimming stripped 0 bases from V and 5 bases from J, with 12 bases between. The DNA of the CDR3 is TGTGCCAGCAGCTTGGAGTGGGAGCCCAACGAGCAGTACTTC. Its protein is CASSLEWEPNEQYF.

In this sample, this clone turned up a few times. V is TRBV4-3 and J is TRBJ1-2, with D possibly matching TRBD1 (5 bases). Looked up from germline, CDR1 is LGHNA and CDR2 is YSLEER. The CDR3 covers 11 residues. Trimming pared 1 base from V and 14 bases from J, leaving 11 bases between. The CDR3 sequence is CASSQVGRVTF. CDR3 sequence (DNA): TGCGCCAGCAGCCAAGTTGGCAGGGTTACCTTC.

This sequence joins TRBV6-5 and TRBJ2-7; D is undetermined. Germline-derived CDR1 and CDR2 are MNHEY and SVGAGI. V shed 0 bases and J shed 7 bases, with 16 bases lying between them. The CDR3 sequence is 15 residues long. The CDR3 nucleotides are TGTGCCAGCAGTTACTCGCTGCGGCAGCAGATAGAGCAGTACTTC. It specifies CASSYSLRQQIEQYF.

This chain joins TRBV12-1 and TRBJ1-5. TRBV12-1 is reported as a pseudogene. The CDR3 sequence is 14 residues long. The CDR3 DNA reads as TGTGCCAGCAGCTTTGCGGCCGGGGTAAGGCCCCAGCATTTT. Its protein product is CASSFAAGVRPQHF.

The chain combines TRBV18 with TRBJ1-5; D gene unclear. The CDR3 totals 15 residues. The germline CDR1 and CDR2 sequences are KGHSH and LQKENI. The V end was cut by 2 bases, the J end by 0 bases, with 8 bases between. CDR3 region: CASSPLADSNQPQHF. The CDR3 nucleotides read TGTGCCAGCTCACCATTGGCAGATAGCAATCAGCCCCAGCATTTT.

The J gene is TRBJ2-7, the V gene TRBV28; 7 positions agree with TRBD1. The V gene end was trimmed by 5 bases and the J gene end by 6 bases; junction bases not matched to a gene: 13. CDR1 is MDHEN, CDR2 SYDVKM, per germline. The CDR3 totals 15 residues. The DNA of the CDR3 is TGTGCCAGCAGTACCCGGACAGGCCTTGCCCCCGAGCAGTACTTC. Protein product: CASSTRTGLAPEQYF.

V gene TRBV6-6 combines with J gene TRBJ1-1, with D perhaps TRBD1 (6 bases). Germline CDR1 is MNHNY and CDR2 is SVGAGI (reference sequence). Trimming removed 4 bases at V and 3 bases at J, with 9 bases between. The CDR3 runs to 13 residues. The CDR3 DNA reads TGTGCCAGCAGTTTTGACAGGCACACTGAAGCTTTCTTT. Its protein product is CASSFDRHTEAFF.